This TCR beta chain stems from a study of blood T cell repertoires in COVID-19. Overall study context: Italy, Spain and the United States were the sources of the convalescent and acute COVID-19 samples. Sources were T cells, B-cell-depleted T cells, or PBMCs; the material itself was cDNA or gDNA.

Under the authors' procedure: It was from reference gene primer amplification that nucleated cell counts were estimated. TCRdb keeps only in-frame clones here, not all; method: immunoSEQ multiplex PCR. V and J calls and clone size are those listed in that table; D and trimming were worked out from the DNA. The repertoire holds hundreds of thousands of clones, with around four fifths as singletons. The receptor was isolated from a woman in her fifties or sixties with active or convalescent COVID-19. Material for sequencing was peripheral blood.

CDR3 nucleotides: TGCGCCAGCAGCCAAAAGCGGGGGAACCACGAGCAGTACTTC. This codes for CASSQKRGNHEQYF. This chain uses TRBV4-1 with TRBJ2-7; 8 bases map to TRBD2. The trim removed 2 bases at V and 5 bases at J, leaving 5 bases unmatched. CDR3 size: 14 residues. CDR1 is MGHRA, CDR2 YSYEKL, per germline.